The rows below give T cell receptor beta chains drawn from one sample of a study of tumor and adjacent non-tumor tissue in lung cancer. TCRdb recomputed calls from the multiplex PCR reads with MiXCR, one row per CDR3 protein. Counted here are about 98,000 distinct CDR3 sequences, about 80% occurring once; the ten biggest clones make up roughly 29%. Sequencing was carried out using distant non-tumor lung tissue. The source is a man aged 55-75 years with small cell lung cancer. CDR3s include the opening cysteine and the closing phenylalanine or tryptophan. The D gene is left open where the match is weak. Expanded clones get a size class; other rows say once, few or many, or leave the size out.

J	V	size	D	DNA	CDR3
TRBJ2-3	TRBV6-1	NA	NA	TGTGCCAGTACCACACCTAGCGAAGGAACAGATACGCAGTATTTT	CASTTPSEGTDTQYF
TRBJ2-1	TRBV10-2	few	NA	TGTGCCAGCTGCGAGACCGGCCAGGGTGAGCATTTCTTC	CASCETGQGEHFF
TRBJ2-3	TRBV24-1	NA	NA	TGTGCCACCAATGACATTAGTGGGAGTTCAGATACGCAGTATTTT	CATNDISGSSDTQYF
TRBJ2-5	TRBV5-6	NA	TRBD1	TGTGCCAGAAACTCACAGGGGGCAGAGACCCAGTACTTC	CARNSQGAETQYF
TRBJ1-1	TRBV6-5	many	NA	TGTGCCAGCAGTTACAGCAACAGTAACACTGAAGCTTTCTTT	CASSYSNSNTEAFF
TRBJ2-1	TRBV11-2	NA	NA	TGTGCCAGCCAAAAGCGGCGAGGCGACAATGAGCTGTTCTTC	CASQKRRGDNELFF
TRBJ2-3	TRBV29-1	NA	NA	TGCAGCGTTGAAGGGGGGGGGGGGCTAGGCACAGATATGCAGTATTTT	CSVEGGGGLGTDMQYF
TRBJ2-3	TRBV6-6	NA	TRBD2	TGTGCAAGCAGTTACCGTGGGACTAGCGGGGTAGACGGCACAGAGACGCAGTATTTT	CASSYRGTSGVDGTETQYF
TRBJ2-7	TRBV11-3	NA	NA	TGTGTCAGCAGTCCTTACTCCCGCGCGGGGGAGCAGTACTTC	CVSSPYSRAGEQYF
TRBJ2-5	TRBV11-2	NA	NA	TGTGCCTGCAGCTCCCCGAGAGGGAAGGGGTACTTT	CACSSPRGKGYF
TRBJ1-2	TRBV24-1	NA	NA	TGTGCCGCCAGTGTTGTACCATCCTATGGCTACACCTTC	CAASVVPSYGYTF
TRBJ2-1	TRBV6-2/TRBV6-3	NA	NA	TGTGCCAGCAGTTACCCCCCTGGGGCGGCTAGCCGATACAATGGGCGGTTCTTC	CASSYPPGAASRYNGRFF
TRBJ2-5	TRBV12-5	NA	NA	TGTGCTAGTGGTTTTAGGTTAGCGGAGGCCCAAGAGACCCAGTACTTC	CASGFRLAEAQETQYF
TRBJ1-2	TRBV11-2	NA	NA	TGTGTCAGCACCACGGGGGGGTTTGGCTATGCCTACACCTTC	CVSTTGGFGYAYTF
TRBJ1-1	TRBV5-1	NA	NA	TGTGCCAGCAGCTCGGAAGGGGGAGTCGGTGAAGCTTTCTTT	CASSSEGGVGEAFF
TRBJ1-5	TRBV6-6	many	TRBD1	TGTGCCAGCAGTTCCCGACAGGGAGTGAATAGCAATCAGCCCCAGCATTTT	CASSSRQGVNSNQPQHF